Listed below are T cell receptor beta chains from one sample, sequenced in a study of T cells after posttransplantation cyclophosphamide. TCRdb's copy holds only in-frame clones and misses some; the assay was immunoSEQ multiplex PCR. The table has around 50,000 clones, roughly 92% seen once. Sequences were obtained from PBMCs. The receptor set was obtained from a woman aged 50 to 65 in good health and a related stem cell transplant donor. CDR3s include the opening cysteine and the closing phenylalanine or tryptophan. D genes are given only for firm matches. Clone size, where shown, is once, few, many, or a class for clones that have expanded.

cdr3_aa,cdr3_nt,clone_size,j_call,d_call,cdr3_length,v_call
CAIKETEDTDTQYF,TGTGCCATCAAAGAGACGGAGGACACAGATACGCAGTATTTT,NA,TRBJ2-3,NA,14,TRBV10-3
CASSRAFQISTDTQYF,TGTGCCAGCAGCCGCGCCTTTCAAATCAGCACAGATACGCAGTATTTT,once,TRBJ2-3,NA,16,TRBV5-5
CASSGGLPSSYNEQFF,TGTGCCAGCAGTGGCGGGCTACCAAGCTCCTACAATGAGCAGTTCTTC,few,TRBJ2-1,NA,16,TRBV25-1
CASSVSGGDYNEQFF,TGCGCCAGCAGCGTTAGCGGGGGGGACTACAATGAGCAGTTCTTC,once,TRBJ2-1,TRBD2,15,TRBV5-1
CASSLPVTGIIAPYGYTF,TGTGCCAGCAGCCTCCCCGTGACAGGAATAATAGCCCCCTATGGCTACACCTTC,NA,TRBJ1-2,NA,18,TRBV7-9
CASSLGTGGKDEKLFF,TGTGCCAGCAGCTTGGGCACGGGGGGAAAGGATGAAAAACTGTTTTTT,NA,TRBJ1-4,NA,16,TRBV5-6
CASSFSGTFYNEQFF,TGTGCCAGCAGTTTTAGCGGGACGTTCTACAATGAGCAGTTCTTC,NA,TRBJ2-1,TRBD2,15,TRBV27
CASSLTITNGYTF,TGTGCCAGCAGCTTAACTATAACTAACGGCTACACCTTC,NA,TRBJ1-2,NA,13,TRBV11-2
CASSEWGGNTEAFF,TGTGCCAGCAGTGAATGGGGGGGGAACACTGAAGCTTTCTTT,once,TRBJ1-1,NA,14,TRBV25-1
CASSGIRGTVDTEAFF,TGTGCCAGCAGCGGAATCAGGGGGACGGTGGACACTGAAGCTTTCTTT,NA,TRBJ1-1,TRBD1,16,TRBV5-4
CASSPDPRGGYTF,TGTGCCAGCAGTCCCGACCCCAGGGGAGGCTACACCTTC,once,TRBJ1-2,NA,13,TRBV28
CASSPGGRFNEKLFF,TGTGCCAGCAGCCCTGGAGGTAGATTTAATGAAAAACTGTTTTTT,NA,TRBJ1-4,NA,15,TRBV7-2
CASSVSGMRDSPLHF,TGTGCCAGCAGCGTATCCGGGATGCGTGATTCACCCCTCCACTTT,NA,TRBJ1-6,NA,15,TRBV9
CSVQYLGRQETQYF,TGCAGCGTTCAATACCTGGGGCGGCAAGAGACCCAGTACTTC,NA,TRBJ2-5,NA,14,TRBV29-1
CASSLSDSPRDTF,TGTGCCAGCAGTTTATCGGACAGCCCGAGAGACACCTTC,NA,TRBJ1-2,NA,13,TRBV27
CASRRQGAQAYEQYF,TGTGCCAGCAGAAGACAGGGGGCGCAGGCCTACGAGCAGTACTTC,NA,TRBJ2-7,TRBD1,15,TRBV6-6
CASSTEVAPNTGELFF,TGCGCCAGCAGCACGGAGGTCGCCCCGAACACCGGGGAGCTGTTTTTT,once,TRBJ2-2,NA,16,TRBV5-1
CASSLTDPYGYTF,TGTGCCAGCAGCCTGACAGATCCCTATGGCTACACCTTC,NA,TRBJ1-2,NA,13,TRBV7-9
CASKGISGNTIYF,TGCGCCAGCAAGGGGATTTCTGGAAACACCATATATTTT,NA,TRBJ1-3,NA,13,TRBV5-1
CASTREASYEQYF,TGTGCCAGCACCCGGGAGGCCTCCTACGAGCAGTACTTC,NA,TRBJ2-7,TRBD2,13,TRBV28
CASSLTGQGQNYGYTF,TGCGCCAGCAGCCTAACCGGACAGGGCCAAAACTATGGCTACACCTTC,NA,TRBJ1-2,TRBD1,16,TRBV4-1
CASSLLLAGGPIGTGELFF,TGTGCCAGCAGCTTGCTACTAGCGGGGGGCCCCATTGGGACCGGGGAGCTGTTTTTT,NA,TRBJ2-2,TRBD2,19,TRBV5-6
CASSWNTGGNTIYF,TGCGCCAGCAGCTGGAACACAGGAGGAAACACCATATATTTT,NA,TRBJ1-3,NA,14,TRBV5-1
CASSYRTGSTEAFF,TGTGCCAGCAGCTACCGGACAGGGAGCACTGAAGCTTTCTTT,large,TRBJ1-1,TRBD1,14,TRBV13
CASKSETGTNSPLHF,TGCGCCAGCAAATCTGAGACAGGGACCAATTCACCCCTCCACTTT,once,TRBJ1-6,TRBD1,15,TRBV5-1
CASLPTGDYNEQFF,TGTGCCAGCTTACCGACAGGGGACTACAATGAGCAGTTCTTC,NA,TRBJ2-1,TRBD1,14,TRBV18
CASSAQAGPEQYF,TGTGCCAGCAGCGCCCAAGCAGGTCCCGAGCAGTACTTC,NA,TRBJ2-7,NA,13,TRBV11-3